Listed below are T cell receptor beta chains from one sample, sequenced in a study of shared clonotypes between healthy human individuals. Profiled with immunoSEQ multiplex PCR; TCRdb holds only in-frame clones, not every one. The sample consists of more than 500,000 clones, about 96% of them appearing once. What was sequenced was naive CD4+ T cells sorted from blood. The receptors shown here come from a woman aged 25 to 39 in good health. CDR3s include the opening cysteine and the closing phenylalanine or tryptophan. The order of the fields is J gene, V gene, D gene, clone size, CDR3 protein, CDR3 DNA. The D gene is left open where the match is weak. The size of a clone is reported for some rows only, either as once, few or many, or as a class for expanded clones.

j_call: TRBJ2-2; v_call: TRBV5-1; d_call: .; clone_size: .; cdr3_aa: CASSSRETGELFF; cdr3_nt: TGCGCCAGCAGCTCCAGGGAGACCGGGGAGCTGTTTTTT
j_call: TRBJ1-3; v_call: TRBV7-2; d_call: .; clone_size: once; cdr3_aa: CASSLNTGIGNTIYF; cdr3_nt: TGTGCCAGCAGCTTAAATACAGGGATTGGAAACACCATATATTTT
j_call: TRBJ2-7; v_call: TRBV7-9; d_call: .; clone_size: .; cdr3_aa: CASSGTSWEQYF; cdr3_nt: TGTGCCAGCAGCGGGACCTCTTGGGAGCAGTACTTC
j_call: TRBJ1-2; v_call: TRBV5-1; d_call: .; clone_size: .; cdr3_aa: CASSSPGASTYTF; cdr3_nt: TGCGCCAGCAGCAGCCCGGGGGCCTCGACCTACACCTTC
j_call: TRBJ2-3; v_call: TRBV5-1; d_call: .; clone_size: .; cdr3_aa: CASSLLSLAGRTDTQYF; cdr3_nt: TGCGCCAGCAGCTTGTTATCGTTGGCGGGAAGGACAGATACGCAGTATTTT
j_call: TRBJ2-7; v_call: TRBV5-1; d_call: TRBD2; clone_size: once; cdr3_aa: CASSPGGLAGGDLYEQYF; cdr3_nt: TGCGCCAGCAGCCCGGGGGGGCTAGCGGGAGGCGACCTCTACGAGCAGTACTTC
j_call: TRBJ2-3; v_call: TRBV2; d_call: TRBD1; clone_size: .; cdr3_aa: CASRVGQGVRDTQYF; cdr3_nt: TGTGCCAGCCGTGTGGGACAGGGGGTTCGAGATACGCAGTATTTT
j_call: TRBJ2-7; v_call: TRBV5-4; d_call: TRBD2; clone_size: once; cdr3_aa: CASSLTSGSPYEQYF; cdr3_nt: TGTGCCAGCAGCTTGACTAGCGGGAGTCCCTACGAGCAGTACTTC
j_call: TRBJ2-3; v_call: TRBV4-1; d_call: TRBD1; clone_size: .; cdr3_aa: CASSQEVAGGSTDTQYF; cdr3_nt: TGCGCCAGCAGCCAAGAGGTGGCAGGGGGAAGCACAGATACGCAGTATTTT
j_call: TRBJ2-2; v_call: TRBV9; d_call: .; clone_size: .; cdr3_aa: CASSPQGNTGELFF; cdr3_nt: TGTGCCAGCAGCCCTCAGGGCAACACCGGGGAGCTGTTTTTT
j_call: TRBJ1-4; v_call: TRBV7-9; d_call: .; clone_size: .; cdr3_aa: CASSSDVGTNEKLFF; cdr3_nt: TGTGCCAGCAGCTCGGATGTAGGGACTAATGAAAAACTGTTTTTT
j_call: TRBJ2-3; v_call: TRBV28; d_call: TRBD2; clone_size: .; cdr3_aa: CASSTRPGLAIHTQYF; cdr3_nt: TGTGCCAGCAGTACAAGGCCGGGACTAGCCATTCATACGCAGTATTTT
j_call: TRBJ2-1; v_call: TRBV5-8; d_call: .; clone_size: .; cdr3_aa: CASSAEYNEQFF; cdr3_nt: TGTGCCAGCAGCGCGGAATACAATGAGCAGTTCTTC
j_call: TRBJ2-5; v_call: TRBV30; d_call: .; clone_size: .; cdr3_aa: CAWSVYQGGETQYF; cdr3_nt: TGTGCCTGGAGTGTCTACCAGGGTGGAGAGACCCAGTACTTC
j_call: TRBJ2-5; v_call: TRBV5-1; d_call: TRBD2; clone_size: once; cdr3_aa: CASSPHIAGGWETQYF; cdr3_nt: TGCGCCAGCAGCCCCCACATAGCGGGAGGGTGGGAGACCCAGTACTTC
j_call: TRBJ1-5; v_call: TRBV28; d_call: .; clone_size: .; cdr3_aa: CASKGVLDNQPQHF; cdr3_nt: TGTGCCAGCAAGGGGGTATTAGACAATCAGCCCCAGCATTTT
j_call: TRBJ2-1; v_call: TRBV5-8; d_call: TRBD2; clone_size: .; cdr3_aa: CASSLDYASGPPHEQFF; cdr3_nt: TGTGCCAGCAGCTTGGATTACGCTAGCGGGCCCCCCCATGAGCAGTTCTTC
j_call: TRBJ1-2; v_call: TRBV29-1; d_call: .; clone_size: .; cdr3_aa: CSVEDLRNLYGYTF; cdr3_nt: TGCAGCGTTGAAGATCTGCGGAACCTCTATGGCTACACCTTC
j_call: TRBJ2-1; v_call: TRBV4-1; d_call: TRBD2; clone_size: .; cdr3_aa: CASSQGLALSSYNEQFF; cdr3_nt: TGCGCCAGCAGCCAGGGACTAGCGTTAAGCTCCTACAATGAGCAGTTCTTC
j_call: TRBJ2-7; v_call: TRBV5-6; d_call: TRBD2; clone_size: .; cdr3_aa: CASSLTGSGKDEQYF; cdr3_nt: TGTGCCAGCAGCTTGACGGGTAGCGGGAAGGACGAGCAGTACTTC
j_call: TRBJ1-5; v_call: TRBV28; d_call: .; clone_size: .; cdr3_aa: CASRPVPSRQPQHF; cdr3_nt: TGTGCCAGCAGGCCCGTCCCCTCTAGGCAGCCCCAGCATTTT
j_call: TRBJ2-4; v_call: TRBV28; d_call: TRBD2; clone_size: once; cdr3_aa: CASSLSLAGVLLAKNIQYF; cdr3_nt: TGTGCCAGCAGTTTATCGCTAGCGGGAGTCCTACTAGCCAAAAACATTCAGTACTTC
j_call: TRBJ2-1; v_call: TRBV28; d_call: TRBD2; clone_size: .; cdr3_aa: CAGGLAGINEQFF; cdr3_nt: TGTGCCGGGGGATTAGCGGGGATCAATGAGCAGTTCTTC
j_call: TRBJ2-1; v_call: TRBV9; d_call: TRBD2; clone_size: .; cdr3_aa: CASSVGYGGFRERADNEQFF; cdr3_nt: TGTGCCAGCAGCGTAGGTTACGGGGGGTTTCGGGAGCGGGCAGACAATGAGCAGTTCTTC
j_call: TRBJ1-6; v_call: TRBV7-9; d_call: .; clone_size: once; cdr3_aa: CASSLLDSRNSPLHF; cdr3_nt: TGTGCCAGCAGCCTGCTGGACTCCCGTAATTCACCCCTCCACTTT
j_call: TRBJ1-5; v_call: TRBV6-5; d_call: TRBD1; clone_size: .; cdr3_aa: CASRRQGQDQPQHF; cdr3_nt: TGTGCCAGCAGACGACAGGGTCAGGATCAGCCCCAGCATTTT
j_call: TRBJ1-1; v_call: TRBV7-9; d_call: .; clone_size: few; cdr3_aa: CASSSQGNAAFF; cdr3_nt: TGTGCCAGCAGCTCGCAGGGTAATGCAGCTTTCTTT
j_call: TRBJ2-3; v_call: TRBV7-2; d_call: TRBD2; clone_size: .; cdr3_aa: CASRPLGLAENTQYF; cdr3_nt: TGTGCCAGCAGGCCCCTCGGACTAGCGGAAAATACGCAGTATTTT
j_call: TRBJ1-1; v_call: TRBV5-4; d_call: .; clone_size: .; cdr3_aa: CASSPWQGRTEAFF; cdr3_nt: TGTGCCAGCAGCCCGTGGCAGGGAAGGACTGAAGCTTTCTTT
j_call: TRBJ2-2; v_call: TRBV11-2; d_call: TRBD2; clone_size: .; cdr3_aa: CASSGGLASGTGELFF; cdr3_nt: TGTGCCAGCAGCGGGGGACTAGCGAGCGGCACCGGGGAGCTGTTTTTT
j_call: TRBJ2-5; v_call: TRBV7-9; d_call: .; clone_size: .; cdr3_aa: CASSLAGAEGETQYF; cdr3_nt: TGTGCCAGCAGCCTTGCGGGGGCGGAGGGAGAGACCCAGTACTTC
j_call: TRBJ2-2; v_call: TRBV28; d_call: .; clone_size: once; cdr3_aa: CASSLPGGGGTGELFF; cdr3_nt: TGTGCCAGCAGTTTACCCGGCGGAGGGGGCACCGGGGAGCTGTTTTTT
j_call: TRBJ2-1; v_call: TRBV29-1; d_call: .; clone_size: .; cdr3_aa: CSVTGQNNEQFF; cdr3_nt: TGCAGCGTGACAGGACAGAACAATGAGCAGTTCTTC
j_call: TRBJ2-7; v_call: TRBV15; d_call: .; clone_size: once; cdr3_aa: CATSRDRDEQYF; cdr3_nt: TGTGCCACCAGCAGAGACAGGGACGAGCAGTACTTC
j_call: TRBJ2-7; v_call: TRBV5-4; d_call: .; clone_size: .; cdr3_aa: CASSLVAGALGEQYF; cdr3_nt: TGTGCCAGCAGCTTGGTGGCCGGAGCTCTGGGCGAGCAGTACTTC
j_call: TRBJ1-2; v_call: TRBV19; d_call: TRBD1; clone_size: .; cdr3_aa: CASSRQGPRDGYTF; cdr3_nt: TGTGCCAGTAGCCGACAGGGGCCCCGGGATGGCTACACCTTC
j_call: TRBJ2-1; v_call: TRBV6-6; d_call: .; clone_size: once; cdr3_aa: CASSPGYNEQFF; cdr3_nt: TGTGCCAGCAGTCCCGGCTACAATGAGCAGTTCTTC
j_call: TRBJ2-7; v_call: TRBV10-3; d_call: TRBD1; clone_size: .; cdr3_aa: CAISEAGGHEQYF; cdr3_nt: TGTGCCATCAGTGAGGCAGGGGGTCACGAGCAGTACTTC
j_call: TRBJ2-5; v_call: TRBV19; d_call: .; clone_size: .; cdr3_aa: CASSIERSGPPETQYF; cdr3_nt: TGTGCCAGTAGTATAGAGAGGAGCGGGCCTCCCGAGACCCAGTACTTC
j_call: TRBJ2-3; v_call: TRBV27; d_call: .; clone_size: .; cdr3_aa: CASSFYGPSTDTQYF; cdr3_nt: TGTGCCAGCAGTTTTTACGGGCCTAGCACAGATACGCAGTATTTT
j_call: TRBJ2-5; v_call: TRBV2; d_call: .; clone_size: .; cdr3_aa: CATRGGRLETQYF; cdr3_nt: TGTGCCACCCGCGGAGGTAGATTGGAGACCCAGTACTTC
j_call: TRBJ2-6; v_call: TRBV10-3; d_call: .; clone_size: .; cdr3_aa: CAISAGSGANVLTF; cdr3_nt: TGTGCCATCAGTGCGGGCTCTGGGGCCAACGTCCTGACTTTC
j_call: TRBJ2-5; v_call: TRBV6-1; d_call: .; clone_size: .; cdr3_aa: CASSEGFRGTQYF; cdr3_nt: TGTGCCAGCAGTGAGGGTTTTAGGGGGACCCAGTACTTC
j_call: TRBJ1-3; v_call: TRBV5-1; d_call: .; clone_size: .; cdr3_aa: CASSLDGGRSASGNTIYF; cdr3_nt: TGCGCCAGCAGCTTGGACGGGGGAAGAAGTGCCTCTGGAAACACCATATATTTT
j_call: TRBJ2-1; v_call: TRBV11-2; d_call: TRBD1; clone_size: .; cdr3_aa: CASSLNRGDHNEQFF; cdr3_nt: TGTGCCAGCAGCTTGAACAGGGGAGATCACAATGAGCAGTTCTTC
j_call: TRBJ1-3; v_call: TRBV10-2; d_call: .; clone_size: once; cdr3_aa: CASRDYTGGPSGNTIYF; cdr3_nt: TGCGCCAGCAGGGATTATACCGGGGGCCCCTCTGGAAACACCATATATTTT
j_call: TRBJ2-7; v_call: TRBV11-2; d_call: TRBD2; clone_size: .; cdr3_aa: CASSLMGLEGEQYF; cdr3_nt: TGTGCCAGCAGCTTAATGGGACTAGAGGGCGAGCAGTACTTC